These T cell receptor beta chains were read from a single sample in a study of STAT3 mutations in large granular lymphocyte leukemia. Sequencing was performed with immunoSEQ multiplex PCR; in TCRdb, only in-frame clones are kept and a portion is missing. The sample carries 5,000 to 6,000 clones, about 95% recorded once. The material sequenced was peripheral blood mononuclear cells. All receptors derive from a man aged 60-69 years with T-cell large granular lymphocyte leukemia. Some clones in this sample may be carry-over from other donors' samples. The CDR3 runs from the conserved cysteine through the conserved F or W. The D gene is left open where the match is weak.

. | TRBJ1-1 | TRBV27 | CASSLWGGHTEAFF | TGTGCCAGCAGTTTATGGGGGGGGCACACTGAAGCTTTCTTT
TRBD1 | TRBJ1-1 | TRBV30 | CAWKRRDSENTEAFF | TGTGCCTGGAAACGACGGGACAGTGAGAACACTGAAGCTTTCTTT
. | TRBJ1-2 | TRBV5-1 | CASSVQPTNYGYTF | TGCGCCAGCAGCGTGCAACCCACTAACTATGGCTACACCTTC
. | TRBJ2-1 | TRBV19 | CASSRLSNEQFF | TGTGCCAGTAGTAGGCTTTCCAATGAGCAGTTCTTC
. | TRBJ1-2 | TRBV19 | CASSNRGGGYTF | TGTGCCAGTAGTAATCGGGGTGGGGGCTACACCTTC
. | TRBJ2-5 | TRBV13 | CASSLGQQETQYF | TGTGCCAGCAGCTTAGGACAGCAAGAGACCCAGTACTTC
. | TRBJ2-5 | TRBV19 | CASSTLETQYF | TGTGCCAGTAGTACGTTGGAGACCCAGTACTTC
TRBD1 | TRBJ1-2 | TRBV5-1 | CASSEGQTALNYGYTF | TGCGCCAGCAGCGAGGGACAGACAGCCTTAAACTATGGCTACACCTTC
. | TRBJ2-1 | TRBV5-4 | CASSLHSPDYKFF | TGTGCCAGCAGCTTGCATTCGCCGGACTACAAGTTCTTC
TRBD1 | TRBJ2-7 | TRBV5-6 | CASSFRDSYEQYF | TGTGCCAGCAGCTTTCGGGACAGTTACGAGCAGTACTTC